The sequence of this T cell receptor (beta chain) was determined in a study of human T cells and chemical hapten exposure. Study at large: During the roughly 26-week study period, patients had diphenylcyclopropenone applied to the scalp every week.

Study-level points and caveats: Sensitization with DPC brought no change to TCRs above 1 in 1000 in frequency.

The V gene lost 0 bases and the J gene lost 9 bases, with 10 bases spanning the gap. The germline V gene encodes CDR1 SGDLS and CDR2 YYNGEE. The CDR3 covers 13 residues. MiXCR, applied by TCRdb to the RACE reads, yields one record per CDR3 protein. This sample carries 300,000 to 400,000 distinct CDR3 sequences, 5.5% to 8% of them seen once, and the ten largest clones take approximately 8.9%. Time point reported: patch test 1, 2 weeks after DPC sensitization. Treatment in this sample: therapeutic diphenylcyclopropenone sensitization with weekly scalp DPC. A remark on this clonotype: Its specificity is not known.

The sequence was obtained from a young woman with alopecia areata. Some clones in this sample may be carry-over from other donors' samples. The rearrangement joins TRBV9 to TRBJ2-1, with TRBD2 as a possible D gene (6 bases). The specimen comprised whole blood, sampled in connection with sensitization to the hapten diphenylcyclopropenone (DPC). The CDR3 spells CASSVVGGVEQFF. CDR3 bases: TGTGCCAGCAGCGTAGTGGGGGGTGTTGAGCAGTTCTTC.